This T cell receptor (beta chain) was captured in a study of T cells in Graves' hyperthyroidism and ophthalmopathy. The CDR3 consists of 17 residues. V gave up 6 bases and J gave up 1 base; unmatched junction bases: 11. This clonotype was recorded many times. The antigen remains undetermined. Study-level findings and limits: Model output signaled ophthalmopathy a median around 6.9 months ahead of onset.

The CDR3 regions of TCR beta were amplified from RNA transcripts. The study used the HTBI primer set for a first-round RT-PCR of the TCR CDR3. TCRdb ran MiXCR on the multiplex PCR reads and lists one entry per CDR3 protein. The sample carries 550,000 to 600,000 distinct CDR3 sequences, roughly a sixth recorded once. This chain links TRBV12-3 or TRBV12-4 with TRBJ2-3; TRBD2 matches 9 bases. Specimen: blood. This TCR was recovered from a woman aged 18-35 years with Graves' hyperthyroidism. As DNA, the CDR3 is TGTGCCAGCAGCCCCTTAGGGAGCGGGAGGCGCACAGATACGCAGTATTTT. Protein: CASSPLGSGRRTDTQYF.